Only a few counts were recorded for the clone carrying this T cell receptor (beta chain). Method: immunoSEQ multiplex PCR; TCRdb's copy keeps in-frame clones and lacks some. This table holds about 13,000 clones, about 74% found once. The sample comes from a study of neoadjuvant anti-PD-1 for oral cavity cancer. Study context: Nivolumab at 3 mg/kg was mostly given biweekly, three to four doses, pre-surgery. Patients without progression received a fourth nivolumab dose around day 43, then surgical resection on days 50-56.

Time point defined: after neoadjuvant nivolumab, at surgical resection. V gave up 5 bases and J gave up 4 bases; unmatched junction bases: 9. Germline V gene sequence: CDR1 SEHNR, CDR2 FQNEAQ (reference sequence). CDR3 length: 16 amino acids. This specimen was PBMCs, taken after nivolumab (anti-PD-1) treatment. The receptor's source is a person aged 40 to 85 with oral cavity squamous cell carcinoma. The V and J genes are TRBV7-9 and TRBJ2-7; 12 bases map to TRBD2. CDR3 nucleotides: TGTGCCAGCAGCCCCAGGACTAGCGGGGCTTCTTACGAGCAGTACTTC. Its protein product is CASSPRTSGASYEQYF.